This T cell receptor beta chain was profiled in a study of T cell responses to AZD1222 COVID-19 vaccine. Points on this clone: Its target is unknown.

Sequencing was performed with immunoSEQ multiplex PCR; in TCRdb, only in-frame clones are kept and a portion is missing. The data contain 40,000 to 45,000 clones, 83% of them singletons. Notes on the study in general: In all cases, repertoires were sampled only after the peak T cell response. The study reported that nearly half of spike-specific TCRs target unmutated variant regions. Dominant CD4 TCR responses targeted spike regions 160-218 and 743-854.

The CDR3 has 17 residues. After removal of 4 bases from V and 0 bases from J, the junction contained 2 bases not matched to a gene. Germline V lookup: CDR1 LGHNA, CDR2 YSLEER. The V call is TRBV4-3, the J call TRBJ2-3; TRBD2 agrees at 15 bases. The TCR was taken from an adult in good health. This sample comprised peripheral blood, obtained on day 0 of AZD1222 vaccination. CDR3 in amino acids: CASSRGTSGGSTDTQYF. Here the CDR3 DNA reads TGCGCCAGCAGCCGGGGGACTAGCGGGGGGAGCACAGATACGCAGTATTTT.